These 18 T cell receptor beta chains originate from one sample sequenced in a study of T cell repertoires in cytomegalovirus infection. MiXCR, applied by TCRdb to the reads, yields one record per CDR3 protein. The sample has about 740,000 distinct CDR3 sequences; less than 40% are singletons. Sample: PBMCs. The source is a human donor in good health (CMV status not recorded). Some clones in this sample may be carry-over from other donors' samples.

In regard to this clonotype: A much larger clone sits a single nucleotide away, making a read error possible. The chain employs TRBV7-4 and TRBJ2-7; D assignment may be TRBD1 or TRBD2 (5 bases each). CDR1 is SGHVT and CDR2 is SQSDAQ in the germline V gene. The CDR3 contains 18 residues. The CDR3 region is CASPKTRKGQGVSDEQYF. As DNA, the CDR3 is TGTGCCAGCCCCAAAACTCGGAAGGGGCAGGGAGTCTCCGACGAGCAGTACTTC.

The rearrangement joins TRBV28 to TRBJ2-1; 9 positions match TRBD2. The germline CDR1 and CDR2 sequences are MDHEN and SYDVKM. The ends lost 3 bases at V and 8 bases at J; junction bases unmatched: 14. This CDR3 is built from 17 residues. The CDR3 bases are TGTGCCAGCAGTTTGATTCTCCGGCTAGCGGGGCAAGATGAGCAGTTCTTC. Amino acids: CASSLILRLAGQDEQFF.

The V call is TRBV15, the J call TRBJ2-6; the D is unclear. The CDR3 sequence is 20 residues long. Trimming left V 0 bases short and J 0 bases short, with 18 bases between. Germline CDR1 reads LNHNV; CDR2 reads YYDKDF (reference sequence). CDR3 in amino acids: CATSREGAFVRSSGANVLTF. For the CDR3, the DNA is TGTGCCACCAGCAGAGAAGGAGCGTTTGTCAGAAGCTCTGGGGCCAACGTCCTGACTTTC.

This clonotype appeared a single time. Here the CDR3 omits its conserved ending phenylalanine or tryptophan, so a read error is the likely source. The genes are TRBV20-1 and TRBJ2-1, with 7 bases that match TRBD2. Germline CDR1 is DFQATT and CDR2 is SNEGSKA (reference sequence). CDR3 length: 15 residues. Losses at the gene ends were 3 bases for V and 2 bases for J; bases not matched to a gene: 7. CDR3 protein: CSARSGRGAYNEQFL. The CDR3 DNA sequence: TGCAGTGCTAGGTCGGGACGGGGGGCCTACAATGAGCAGTTCTTA.

J is TRBJ1-2 and V is TRBV12-3 or TRBV12-4; D is unresolved. V was shortened by 3 bases and J by 8 bases, with 13 bases between the two germline ends. The CDR3 length is 13 residues. This CDR3 is CASSFFPGPGYTF. CDR3 in DNA: TGTGCCAGCAGTTTCTTCCCGGGTCCCGGCTACACCTTC.

The chain has TRBV19 and TRBJ2-2; the D is unclear. Germline V lookup: CDR1 LNHDA, CDR2 SQIVND (reference sequence). The CDR3 has 16 residues. The V end lost 3 bases, the J end lost 2 bases, and 13 bases lay between the germline ends. The CDR3 coding sequence is TGTGCCAGTAGTATGTTAAGGCTAGTTAACACCGGGGAGCTGTTTTTT. Residues: CASSMLRLVNTGELFF.

This clonotype was picked up a small number of times. The rearrangement links TRBV7-2 to TRBJ2-7; TRBD1 agrees at 9 bases. The CDR3 has 14 residues. The ends lost 4 bases at V and 6 bases at J; junction bases unmatched: 7. CDR1 SGHTA and CDR2 FQGNSA come from the germline V gene. For the CDR3, the DNA is TGTGCCAGCAGCTCTGGGACAGGGTTCGCCGAGCAGTACTTC. This gives the protein CASSSGTGFAEQYF.

About this clonotype itself: One end of the junction is discordant with germline, which a read error may explain. The chain combines TRBV10-3 with TRBJ2-7, with D possibly TRBD2 on 6 matching bases. The CDR3 spans 13 residues. Germline V gives CDR1 ENHRY, CDR2 SYGVKD. CDR3 in amino acids: CATNGREEGEQHF. DNA of the CDR3: TGTGCCACAAACGGCAGGGAGGAGGGCGAGCAGCACTTC.

In this sample, this clonotype turned up a few times. The gene calls are TRBV10-3 and TRBJ2-5, with a possible D match to TRBD2 (5 bases). From germline, CDR1 is ENHRY and CDR2 SYGVKD. CDR3 length equals 13 residues. The germline V and J ends were trimmed by 6 bases and 1 base, with 9 bases remaining between them. The CDR3 DNA follows: TGTGCCATCAGGACTACCTTCCAAGAGACCCAGTACTTC. Translating it yields CAIRTTFQETQYF.

The chain links TRBV5-4 to TRBJ2-3; TRBD2 matches 8 bases. The CDR3 is 13 amino acids. V shed 4 bases and J 8 bases; nucleotides not matched to a gene: 6. CDR1 and CDR2 (germline): SGHNT, YYREEE (reference sequence). The CDR3 DNA sequence: TGTGCCAGCAGCCTGCCAGCGGGAGTTACGCAGTATTTT. Protein product: CASSLPAGVTQYF.

This clonotype was seen a handful of times. The gene calls are TRBV10-3 and TRBJ2-1; the D gene is possibly TRBD2 (6 bases). The CDR3 is 17 amino acids. The germline V and J ends were trimmed by 0 bases and 2 bases, with 14 bases remaining between them. In germline, CDR1 is ENHRY, CDR2 SYGVKD. CDR3 sequence (DNA): TGTGCCATCAGTGAGTCTCTCGGGAGAGCCCCCTACAATGAGCAGTTCTTC. It translates to CAISESLGRAPYNEQFF.

In this sample, this clonotype turned up a few times. V usage is TRBV6-2 or TRBV6-3 and J usage is TRBJ2-7; 8 bases are shared with TRBD1. The germline V gene has CDR1 MNHEY and CDR2 SVGEGT. CDR3 length: 12 residues. The J segment lost 3 bases and the V segment lost 6 bases, leaving 1 base of the junction unmatched. The CDR3 region has the DNA TGTGCCAGCAGGGACAGGGTCTACGAGCAGTACTTC. Translated: CASRDRVYEQYF.

The V gene is TRBV7-2, the J gene TRBJ1-6; possible D gene TRBD1, 5 bases. V was clipped by 6 bases and J by 8 bases, with 11 bases between them. Germline V lookup: CDR1 SGHTA, CDR2 FQGNSA. The CDR3 has 13 amino acids. The CDR3 DNA sequence: TGTGCCAGCAGACGACAGTCTGATTCACCCCTCCACTTT. Translating it yields CASRRQSDSPLHF.

The table lists this clonotype with a few counts. The chain links TRBV19 to TRBJ2-2, with D maybe TRBD2 (6 bases). Looked up from germline, CDR1 is LNHDA and CDR2 is SQIVND (reference sequence). The V gene lost 3 bases and the J gene lost 2 bases, with 16 bases spanning the gap. The CDR3 is 17 residues long. CDR3 coding DNA: TGTGCCAGTAGTATGGGTAGGCGGGGCCTAAACACCGGGGAGCTGTTTTTT. This gives the protein CASSMGRRGLNTGELFF.

A few counts support this clonotype. The chain carries TRBV4-1 and TRBJ1-2, with 7 bases that match TRBD1. With 1 base clipped from V and 2 bases from J, the junction kept 7 bases outside the gene matches. The CDR3 length is 16 residues. Germline CDR1 MGHRA, CDR2 YSYEKL. The CDR3 coding sequence is TGCGCCAGCAGCCAAGCCGACAGGGTGGTAAACTATGGCTACACCTTC. This gives the protein CASSQADRVVNYGYTF.

The V call is TRBV7-2, the J call TRBJ1-1; D might be TRBD1 (5 bases). The CDR3 is made up of 16 amino acids. Germline V gene data show CDR1 as SGHTA and CDR2 as FQGNSA. The V gene lost 5 bases and the J gene lost 0 bases, with 16 bases spanning the gap. In DNA form, the CDR3 reads TGTGCCAGCAGCCCAGCCGTCCCAGGGTTGAACACTGAAGCTTTCTTT. Its protein product is CASSPAVPGLNTEAFF. The complete variable domain, with remaining parts taken from reference TRBV7-2 and TRBJ1-1, reads GAGVSQSPSNKVTEKGKDVELRCDPISGHTALYWYRQSLGQGLEFLIYFQGNSAPDKSGLPSDRFSAERTGGSVSTLTIQRTQQEDSAVYLCASSPAVPGLNTEAFFGQGTRLTVV.

This sequence joins TRBV5-1 and TRBJ2-1; 7 bases are a match to TRBD1. This CDR3 comprises 16 residues. V dropped 2 bases and J dropped 4; count of bases not matched to a gene: 9. Germline V gives CDR1 SGHRS, CDR2 YFSETQ. The CDR3 DNA follows: TGCGCCAGCAGCTTCGGACAGGCTGGACTTTACAATGAGCAGTTCTTC. Amino acid sequence: CASSFGQAGLYNEQFF.

The chain combines TRBV6-6 with TRBJ2-7; D call uncertain. The CDR3 has 14 amino acids. Germline CDR1 reads MNHNY; CDR2 reads SVGAGI (reference sequence). Trimming took 5 bases from V and 0 from J, leaving 11 bases between them. The CDR3 is CASSAVRYSYEQYF. CDR3 bases: TGTGCCAGCAGTGCTGTCAGATACTCCTACGAGCAGTACTTC.